This T cell receptor (beta chain) was found in a study of a mutant IDH1 vaccine in newly diagnosed glioma. The wider study: With temozolomide cycles, or 4-6 weeks after radiotherapy alone, vaccination was started. Of the patients given treatment, roughly 60% were male and approximately 40% were female, and a mean age of around 38 years was recorded.

Study-level results: Overall, 93.3% of patients had vaccine-induced immune responses.

TCRdb's copy holds only in-frame clones and misses some; the assay was immunoSEQ multiplex PCR. Here the sample spans approximately 37,000 clones, around 58% being singletons. As to time point: week 5, during vaccination. What each vaccine dose contained was 300 ug of mutant IDH1 20-mer peptide, accompanied by topical imiquimod. Donor diagnoses consisted of new WHO grade 3 or 4 IDH1-mutant, ATRX-lost astrocytomas. Points on this clone: Its target is unknown.

The V gene lost 1 base and the J gene lost 1 base, with 11 bases spanning the gap. The CDR3 runs 15 residues. Per germline, CDR1 SGHVS and CDR2 FQNEAQ. V is TRBV7-8 and J is TRBJ2-7; possible D gene TRBD2, 5 bases. The input for sequencing was PBMCs, taken from a glioma patient whose treatment included an IDH1 peptide vaccine. The receptor comes from a woman younger than 35 with glioma. The CDR3 region has the DNA TGTGCCAGCAGCTTAGGTGGGCGAGGGTCCTACGAGCAGTACTTC. The encoded protein is CASSLGGRGSYEQYF.